This TCR beta chain was sequenced during a study of shared clonotypes between healthy human individuals. The overall study: Each donor's CD8 memory used one plate, CD8 naive two, each CD4 subset three. The study's findings and limits: Relative to memory subsets, naive subsets generally showed larger estimated richness.

Data came from immunoSEQ multiplex PCR; TCRdb stores just in-frame clones and leaves some out. In the table there are about 2.3 million clones, around 90% of which are singletons. To note about this clone: Its specificity is not known. This same CDR3 is encoded by further DNA sequences in the sample.

Sequencing was done on a sample of naive CD4+ T cells from PBMCs. The subset here: CD45RA+ positively selected. The sequence was collected from a man between 18 and 35 years old in good health. Some clones in this sample may be carry-over from other donors' samples.

CDR3 sequence: CASSLGGTVNTGELFF. The CDR3 nucleotides are TGCGCCAGCAGCTTGGGAGGGACAGTGAACACCGGGGAGCTGTTTTTT. The chain recombines TRBV5-1 with TRBJ2-2; 7 positions match TRBD1. CDR1 and CDR2 from the germline V gene are SGHRS and YFSETQ. The J segment lost 1 base and the V segment lost 0 bases, leaving 3 bases of the junction unmatched. CDR3 length: 16 residues. The full variable domain, completed using reference TRBV5-1 and TRBJ2-2, is KAGVTQTPRYLIKTRGQQVTLSCSPISGHRSVSWYQQTPGQGLQFLFEYFSETQRNKGNFPGRFSGRQFSNSRSEMNVSTLELGDSALYLCASSLGGTVNTGELFFGEGSRLTVL.